This T cell receptor beta chain was sequenced in a study of blood T cell repertoires in COVID-19. V shed 4 bases, J shed 4 bases, and the junction held 1 base outside the gene matches. The CDR3 totals 16 residues. Germline-derived CDR1 and CDR2 are SEHNR and FQNEAQ (reference sequence). Produced via immunoSEQ multiplex PCR; TCRdb's table is partial and in-frame only. The sample records under 75,000 clones, roughly 76% being singletons. The chain has TRBV7-9 and TRBJ2-2, with TRBD2 matching over 15 bases. The sequencing sample was made of peripheral blood. The source of this sequence is a woman over 75 with acute or convalescent COVID-19. CDR3 nucleotide sequence: TGTGCCAGCAGCTCGGGACTAGCGGGGGGCACCGGGGAGCTGTTTTTT. Translating it yields CASSSGLAGGTGELFF.